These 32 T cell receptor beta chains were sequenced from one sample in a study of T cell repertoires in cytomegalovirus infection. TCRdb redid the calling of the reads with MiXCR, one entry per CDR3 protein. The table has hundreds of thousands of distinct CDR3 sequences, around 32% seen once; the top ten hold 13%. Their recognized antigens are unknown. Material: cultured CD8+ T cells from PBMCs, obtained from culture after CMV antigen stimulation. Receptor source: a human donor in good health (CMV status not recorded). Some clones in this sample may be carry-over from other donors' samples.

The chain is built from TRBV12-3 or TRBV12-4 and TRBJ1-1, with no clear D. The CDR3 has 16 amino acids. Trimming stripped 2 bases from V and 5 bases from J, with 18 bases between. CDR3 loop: CASSLSPLIFRTEAFF. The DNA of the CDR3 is TGTGCCAGCAGTTTAAGCCCGCTTATCTTTCGGACTGAAGCTTTCTTT.

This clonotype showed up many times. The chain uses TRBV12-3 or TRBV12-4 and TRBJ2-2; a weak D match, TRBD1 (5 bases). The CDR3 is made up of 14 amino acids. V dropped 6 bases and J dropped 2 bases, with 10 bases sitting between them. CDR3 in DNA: TGTGCCAGCAGACTCGACAGAAACACCGGGGAGCTGTTTTTT. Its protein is CASRLDRNTGELFF.

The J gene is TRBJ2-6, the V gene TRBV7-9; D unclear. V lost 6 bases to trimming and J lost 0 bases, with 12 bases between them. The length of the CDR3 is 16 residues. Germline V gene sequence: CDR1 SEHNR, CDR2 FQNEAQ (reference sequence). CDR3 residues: CASRSDGDSGANVLTF. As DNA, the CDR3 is TGTGCCAGCAGGTCGGACGGCGACTCTGGGGCCAACGTCCTGACTTTC.

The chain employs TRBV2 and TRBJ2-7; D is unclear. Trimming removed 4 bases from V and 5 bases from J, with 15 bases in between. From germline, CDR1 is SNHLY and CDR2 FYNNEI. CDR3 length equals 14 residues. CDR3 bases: TGTGCCAGCAGTGCCCCCGGTGGAATTGACGAGCAGTACTTC. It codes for CASSAPGGIDEQYF.

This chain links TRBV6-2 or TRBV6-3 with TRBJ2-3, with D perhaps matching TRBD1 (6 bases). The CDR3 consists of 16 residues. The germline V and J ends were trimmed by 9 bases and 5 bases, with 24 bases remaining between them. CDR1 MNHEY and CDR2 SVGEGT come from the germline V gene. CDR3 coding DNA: TGTGCCAGTCGGGGAAGAACGGACAGCTTCTTAGATACGCAGTATTTT. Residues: CASRGRTDSFLDTQYF.

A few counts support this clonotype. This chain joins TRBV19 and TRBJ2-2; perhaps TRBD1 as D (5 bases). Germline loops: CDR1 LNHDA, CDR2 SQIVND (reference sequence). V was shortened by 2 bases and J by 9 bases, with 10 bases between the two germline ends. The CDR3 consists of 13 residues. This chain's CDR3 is CASSIQGQWELFF. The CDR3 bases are TGTGCCAGTAGTATACAGGGTCAATGGGAGCTGTTTTTT.

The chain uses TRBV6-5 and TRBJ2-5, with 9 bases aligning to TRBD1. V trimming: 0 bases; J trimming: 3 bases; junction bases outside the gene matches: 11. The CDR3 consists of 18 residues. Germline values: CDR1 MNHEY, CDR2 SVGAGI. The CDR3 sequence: CASSYSIQPGQGKETQYF. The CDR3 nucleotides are TGTGCCAGCAGTTACTCGATCCAGCCGGGACAGGGAAAAGAGACCCAGTACTTC.

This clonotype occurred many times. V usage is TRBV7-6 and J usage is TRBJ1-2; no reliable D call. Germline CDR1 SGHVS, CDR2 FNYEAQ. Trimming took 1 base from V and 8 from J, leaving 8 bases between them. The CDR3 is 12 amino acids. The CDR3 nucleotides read TGTGCCAGCAGCTTAGAAGGTTTCGGCTACACCTTC. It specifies CASSLEGFGYTF. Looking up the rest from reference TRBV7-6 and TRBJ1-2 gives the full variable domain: GAGVSQSPRYKVTKRGQDVALRCDPISGHVSLYWYRQALGQGPEFLTYFNYEAQQDKSGLPNDRFSAERPEGSISTLTIQRTEQRDSAMYRCASSLEGFGYTFGSGTRLTVV.

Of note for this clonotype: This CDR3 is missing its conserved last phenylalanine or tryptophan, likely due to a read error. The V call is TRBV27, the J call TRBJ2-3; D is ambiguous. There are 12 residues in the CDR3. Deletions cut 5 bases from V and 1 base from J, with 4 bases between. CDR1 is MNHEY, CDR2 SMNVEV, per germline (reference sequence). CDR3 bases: TGTGCCAGCAGTCCCCGCACAGATACGCAGTATTCT. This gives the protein CASSPRTDTQYS.

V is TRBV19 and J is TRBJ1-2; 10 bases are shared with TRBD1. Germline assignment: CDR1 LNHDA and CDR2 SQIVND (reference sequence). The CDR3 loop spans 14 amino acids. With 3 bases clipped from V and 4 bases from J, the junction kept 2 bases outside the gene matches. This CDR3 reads CASSMGTGVYGYTF. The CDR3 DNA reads TGTGCCAGTAGTATGGGGACAGGGGTCTATGGCTACACCTTC.

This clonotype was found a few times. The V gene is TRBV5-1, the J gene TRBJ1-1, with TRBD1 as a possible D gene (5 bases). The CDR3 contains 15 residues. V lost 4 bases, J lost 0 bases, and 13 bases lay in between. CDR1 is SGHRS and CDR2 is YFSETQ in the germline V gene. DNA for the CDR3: TGCGCCAGCAGCCCCGGAGGGGCCATGAACACTGAAGCTTTCTTT. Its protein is CASSPGGAMNTEAFF.

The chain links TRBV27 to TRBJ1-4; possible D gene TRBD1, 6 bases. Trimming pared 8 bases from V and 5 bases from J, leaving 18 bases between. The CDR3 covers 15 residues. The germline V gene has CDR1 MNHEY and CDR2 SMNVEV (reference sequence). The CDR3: CASSIAGGSNEKLFF. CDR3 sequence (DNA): TGTGCCAGCTCAATCGCGGGGGGCTCGAATGAAAAACTGTTTTTT.

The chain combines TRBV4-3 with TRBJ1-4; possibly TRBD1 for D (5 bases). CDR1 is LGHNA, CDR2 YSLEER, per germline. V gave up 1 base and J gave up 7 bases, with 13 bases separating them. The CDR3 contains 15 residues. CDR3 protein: CASSQARGGGEKLFF. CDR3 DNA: TGCGCCAGCAGCCAAGCTCGGGGGGGAGGTGAAAAACTGTTTTTT.

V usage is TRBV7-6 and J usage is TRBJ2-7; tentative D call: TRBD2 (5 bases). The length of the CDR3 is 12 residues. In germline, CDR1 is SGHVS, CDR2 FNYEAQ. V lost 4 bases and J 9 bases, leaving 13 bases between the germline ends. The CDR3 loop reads CASSYEGVGQYV. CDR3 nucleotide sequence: TGTGCCAGCAGCTACGAGGGAGTTGGGCAGTACGTC.

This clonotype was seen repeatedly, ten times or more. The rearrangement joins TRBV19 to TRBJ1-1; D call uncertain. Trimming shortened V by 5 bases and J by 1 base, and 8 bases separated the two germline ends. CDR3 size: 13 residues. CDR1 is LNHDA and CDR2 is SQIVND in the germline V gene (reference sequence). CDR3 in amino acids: CASSFWENTEAFF. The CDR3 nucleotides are TGTGCCAGTAGTTTCTGGGAGAACACTGAAGCTTTCTTT.

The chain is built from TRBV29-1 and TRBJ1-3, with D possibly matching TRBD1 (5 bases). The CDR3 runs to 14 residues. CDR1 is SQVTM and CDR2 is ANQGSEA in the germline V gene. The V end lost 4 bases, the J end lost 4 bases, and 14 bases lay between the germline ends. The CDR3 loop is CSVALGGVGNTIYF. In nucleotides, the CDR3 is TGCAGCGTTGCTCTCGGGGGGGTCGGAAACACCATATATTTT.

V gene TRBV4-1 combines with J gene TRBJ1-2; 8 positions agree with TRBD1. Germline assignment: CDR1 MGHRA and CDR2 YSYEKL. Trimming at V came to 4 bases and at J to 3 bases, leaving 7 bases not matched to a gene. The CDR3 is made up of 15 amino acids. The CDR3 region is CASSPTGQGDYGYTF. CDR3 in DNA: TGCGCCAGCAGCCCCACAGGACAGGGAGACTATGGCTACACCTTC.

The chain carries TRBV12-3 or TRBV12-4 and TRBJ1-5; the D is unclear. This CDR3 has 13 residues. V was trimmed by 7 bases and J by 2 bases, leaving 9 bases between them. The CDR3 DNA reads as TGTGCCAGCATGACCGGGGGCAATCAGCCCCAGCATTTT. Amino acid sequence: CASMTGGNQPQHF.

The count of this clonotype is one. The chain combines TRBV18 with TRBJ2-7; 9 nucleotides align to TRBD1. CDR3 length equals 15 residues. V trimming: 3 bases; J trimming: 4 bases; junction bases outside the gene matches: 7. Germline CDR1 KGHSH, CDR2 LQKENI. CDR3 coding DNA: TGTGCCAGCTCACCGGGAAGGACAGGGGAGTACGAGCAGTACGTC. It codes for CASSPGRTGEYEQYV.

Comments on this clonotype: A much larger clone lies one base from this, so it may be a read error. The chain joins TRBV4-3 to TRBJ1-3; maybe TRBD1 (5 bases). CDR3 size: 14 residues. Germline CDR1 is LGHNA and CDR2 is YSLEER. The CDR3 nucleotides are TGCGCCAGCAGCTTTTGGGGCTCTAGAAACACCATATATTTT. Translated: CASSFWGSRNTIYF.

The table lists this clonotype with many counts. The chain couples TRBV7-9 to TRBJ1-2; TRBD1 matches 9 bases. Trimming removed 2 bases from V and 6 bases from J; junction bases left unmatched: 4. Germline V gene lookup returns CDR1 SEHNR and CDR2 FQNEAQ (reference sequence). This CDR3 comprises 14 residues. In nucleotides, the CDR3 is TGTGCCAGCAGCTTAAGGACAGGGGACGATGGCTACACCTTC. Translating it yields CASSLRTGDDGYTF.

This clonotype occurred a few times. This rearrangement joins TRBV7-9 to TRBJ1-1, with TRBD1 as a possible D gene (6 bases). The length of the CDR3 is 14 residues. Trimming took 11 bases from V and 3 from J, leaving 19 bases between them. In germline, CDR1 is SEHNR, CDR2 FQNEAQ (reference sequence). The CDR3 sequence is CAARGPRGDTEAFF. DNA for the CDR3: TGTGCCGCGCGGGGGCCAAGAGGGGACACTGAAGCTTTCTTT.

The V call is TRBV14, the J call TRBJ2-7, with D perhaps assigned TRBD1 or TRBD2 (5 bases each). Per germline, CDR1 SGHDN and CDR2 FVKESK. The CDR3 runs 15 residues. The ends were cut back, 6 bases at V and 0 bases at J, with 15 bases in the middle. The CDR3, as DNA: TGTGCCAGCAGTTCCCGGGACGTTAGCTCCTACGAGCAGTACTTC. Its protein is CASSSRDVSSYEQYF.

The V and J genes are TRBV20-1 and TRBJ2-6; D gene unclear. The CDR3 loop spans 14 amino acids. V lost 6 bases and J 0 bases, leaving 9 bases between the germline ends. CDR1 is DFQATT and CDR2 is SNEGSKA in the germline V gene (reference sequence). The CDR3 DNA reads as TGCAGTGCCCCTACCTTCTCTGGGGCCAACGTCCTGACTTTC. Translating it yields CSAPTFSGANVLTF.

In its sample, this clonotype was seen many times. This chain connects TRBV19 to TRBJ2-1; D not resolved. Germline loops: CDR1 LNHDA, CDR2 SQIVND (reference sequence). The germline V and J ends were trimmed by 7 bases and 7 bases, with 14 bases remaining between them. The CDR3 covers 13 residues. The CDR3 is CASNPGLGNEQFF. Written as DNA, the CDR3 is TGTGCCAGTAATCCGGGCCTTGGGAATGAGCAGTTCTTC.

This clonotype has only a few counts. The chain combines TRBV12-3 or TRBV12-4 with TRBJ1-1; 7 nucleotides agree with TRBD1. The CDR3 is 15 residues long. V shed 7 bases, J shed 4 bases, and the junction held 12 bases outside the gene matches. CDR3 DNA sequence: TGTGCCAGCAAGTCCTCATACAGGGGAGGCACTGAAGCTTTCTTT. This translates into CASKSSYRGGTEAFF.

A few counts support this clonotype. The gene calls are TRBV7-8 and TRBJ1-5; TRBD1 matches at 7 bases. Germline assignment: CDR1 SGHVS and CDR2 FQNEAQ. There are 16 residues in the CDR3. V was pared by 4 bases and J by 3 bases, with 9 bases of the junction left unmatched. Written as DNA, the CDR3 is TGTGCCAGCAGCTCCCACCCGGGACAGAACAATCAGCCCCAGCATTTT. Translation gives CASSSHPGQNNQPQHF.

DNA for the CDR3: TGTGCCAGCAGTTTACTGGGCGACCGAGGCTACACCTTC. Translation gives CASSLLGDRGYTF. The chain joins TRBV27 to TRBJ1-2; D is uncertain. Trimming left V 2 bases short and J 8 bases short, with 12 bases between. The germline V gene encodes CDR1 MNHEY and CDR2 SMNVEV (reference sequence). The CDR3 runs 13 residues.

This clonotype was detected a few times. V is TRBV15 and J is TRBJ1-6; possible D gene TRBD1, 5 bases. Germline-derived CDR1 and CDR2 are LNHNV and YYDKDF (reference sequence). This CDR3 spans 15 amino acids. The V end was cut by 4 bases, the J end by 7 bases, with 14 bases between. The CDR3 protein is CATSNLGPGNSPLHF. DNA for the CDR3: TGTGCCACCAGCAACCTGGGACCGGGGAATTCACCCCTCCACTTT. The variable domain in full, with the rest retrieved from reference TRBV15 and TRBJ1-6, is DAMVIQNPRYQVTQFGKPVTLSCSQTLNHNVMYWYQQKSSQAPKLLFHYYDKDFNNEADTPDNFQSRRPNTSFCFLDIRSPGLGDTAMYLCATSNLGPGNSPLHFGNGTRLTVT.

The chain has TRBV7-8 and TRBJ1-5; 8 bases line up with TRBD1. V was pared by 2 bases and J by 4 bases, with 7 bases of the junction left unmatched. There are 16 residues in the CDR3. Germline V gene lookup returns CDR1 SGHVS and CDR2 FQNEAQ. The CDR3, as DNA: TGTGCCAGCAGCTTACCCGGGACAGGTGGGAATCAGCCCCAGCATTTT. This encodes CASSLPGTGGNQPQHF. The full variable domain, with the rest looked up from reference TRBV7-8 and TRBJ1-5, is GAGVSQSPRYKVAKRGQDVALRCDPISGHVSLFWYQQALGQGPEFLTYFQNEAQLDKSGLPSDRFFAERPEGSVSTLKIQRTQQEDSAVYLCASSLPGTGGNQPQHFGDGTRLSIL.

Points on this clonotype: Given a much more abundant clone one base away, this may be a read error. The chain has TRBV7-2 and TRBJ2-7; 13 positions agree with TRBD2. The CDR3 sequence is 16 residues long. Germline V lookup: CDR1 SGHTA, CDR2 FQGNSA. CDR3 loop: CASSLGLAGGTYEQHF. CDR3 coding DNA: TGTGCCAGCAGCTTAGGACTAGCGGGGGGCACGTACGAGCAGCACTTC.

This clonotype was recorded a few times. This CDR3 reads CATSPYEGGYGYTF. CDR3 nucleotides: TGTGCCACCAGTCCCTACGAGGGAGGCTATGGCTACACCTTC. The chain joins TRBV15 to TRBJ1-2; the D is unclear. The germline V gene encodes CDR1 LNHNV and CDR2 YYDKDF (reference sequence). V lost 6 bases and J 4 bases, leaving 15 bases between the germline ends. The CDR3 is 14 residues long.